Below, 27 T cell receptor beta chains from the same sample are listed, as sequenced in a study of blood T cell repertoires in COVID-19. TCRdb's table, derived via immunoSEQ multiplex PCR, lists solely in-frame clones and lacks some. The table has roughly 39,000 clones, over 80% seen once; the top ten hold about 24%. The sequenced sample was peripheral blood. The receptors were sampled from a man aged 50-60 years with active or convalescent COVID-19.

V usage is TRBV29-1 and J usage is TRBJ2-5; the D is unclear. V was clipped by 1 base and J by 1 base, with 13 bases between them. Germline V lookup: CDR1 SQVTM, CDR2 ANQGSEA. The CDR3 length is 15 residues. This CDR3 is CSVEGLGSFQETQYF. The CDR3 region has the DNA TGCAGCGTTGAAGGTCTGGGCAGTTTCCAAGAGACCCAGTACTTC.

The chain links TRBV20-1 to TRBJ1-2; D gene ambiguous. In germline, CDR1 is DFQATT, CDR2 SNEGSKA (reference sequence). Trimming cost V 6 bases and J 5 bases, with 10 bases left between them. The CDR3 covers 11 residues. In nucleotides, the CDR3 is TGCAGTGCCGCTTCGGGTTATGGCTACACCTTC. Its protein product is CSAASGYGYTF.

The chain has TRBV5-6 and TRBJ1-4; TRBD1 matches at 7 bases. This CDR3 is built from 14 residues. Germline V lookup: CDR1 SGHDT, CDR2 YYEEEE. The junction had 6 bases not matched to a gene; V was cut back by 2 bases and J by 8 bases. DNA for the CDR3: TGTGCCAGCAGCTTAGACAGGGCTGGCGAAAAACTGTTTTTT. Its protein product is CASSLDRAGEKLFF.

This rearrangement joins TRBV6-5 to TRBJ1-5, with no clear D. The CDR3 runs to 15 residues. From germline, CDR1 is MNHEY and CDR2 SVGAGI. With 6 bases removed from V and 3 bases from J, the gap between germline ends came to 15 bases. Here the CDR3 DNA reads TGTGCCAGCAGAGCTACGAGGGCTACCAATCAGCCCCAGCATTTT. Its protein is CASRATRATNQPQHF.

This chain joins TRBV5-8 and TRBJ1-4, with 9 bases identical to TRBD1. The trim removed 4 bases at V and 2 bases at J, leaving 6 bases unmatched. Germline V lookup: CDR1 SGHTS, CDR2 YDEGEE. CDR3 length: 16 residues. This CDR3 is CASSGGQGLTNEKLFF. The CDR3 DNA reads TGTGCCAGCAGCGGGGGACAGGGACTGACTAATGAAAAACTGTTTTTT. The full variable domain, with the rest looked up from reference TRBV5-8 and TRBJ1-4, is EAGVTQSPTHLIKTRGQQATLRCSPISGHTSVYWYQQALGLGLQFLLWYDEGEERNRGNFPPRFSGRQFPNYSSELNVNALELEDSALYLCASSGGQGLTNEKLFFGSGTQLSVL.

V is TRBV9 and J is TRBJ2-7; 8 bases are a match to TRBD1. Losses at the gene ends were 0 bases for V and 5 bases for J; bases not matched to a gene: 10. Germline V CDR1 and CDR2: SGDLS, YYNGEE. The CDR3 contains 16 residues. Here the CDR3 DNA reads TGTGCCAGCAGCGTAGGGGTTCCGCACAGGGGGGACGAGCAGTACGTC. Translating gives CASSVGVPHRGDEQYV.

This chain uses TRBV28 with TRBJ2-5; 12 bases match TRBD1. Per germline, CDR1 MDHEN and CDR2 SYDVKM. V shed 5 bases and J 4 bases; nucleotides not matched to a gene: 8. CDR3 length equals 16 residues. DNA of the CDR3: TGTGCCAGCAGTGATTCCGGGACAGGGGGCCCAGAGACCCAGTACTTC. It yields the protein CASSDSGTGGPETQYF.

The chain uses TRBV29-1 and TRBJ2-3; a possible D gene is TRBD1 (6 bases). V lost 6 bases and J lost 1, with 11 bases in between. This CDR3 comprises 13 residues. Germline CDR1 is SQVTM and CDR2 is ANQGSEA. In DNA, the CDR3 is TGCAGCGTCCCCCGACAGGGCACAGATACGCAGTATTTT. Residues: CSVPRQGTDTQYF.

The chain recombines TRBV29-1 with TRBJ1-1; D unresolved. Germline CDR1 SQVTM, CDR2 ANQGSEA. This CDR3 contains 13 residues. The germline V and J ends were trimmed by 2 bases and 2 bases, with 9 bases remaining between them. The CDR3 DNA follows: TGCAGCGTTGAACAGGTTGCAAACACTGAAGCTTTCTTT. This translates into CSVEQVANTEAFF.

This chain joins TRBV3-1 (or the pseudogene TRBV3-2) and TRBJ1-1; D ambiguous. The CDR3 extends over 11 amino acids. Trimming stripped 3 bases from V and 6 bases from J, with 5 bases between. CDR1 and CDR2 from the germline V gene are LGHDT and YNNKEL (reference sequence). The CDR3: CASSQRAEAFF. In DNA, the CDR3 is TGTGCCAGCAGCCAGCGGGCTGAAGCTTTCTTT.

The chain has TRBV3-1 (or the pseudogene TRBV3-2) and TRBJ1-6, with D unresolved. V lost 0 bases, J lost 8 bases, and 17 bases lay in between. From germline, CDR1 is LGHDT and CDR2 YNNKEL (reference sequence). The length of the CDR3 is 17 residues. CDR3: CASSQDLQPQPHSPLHF. CDR3 in DNA: TGTGCCAGCAGCCAAGATTTACAGCCGCAACCCCATTCACCCCTCCACTTT.

The gene calls are TRBV5-4 and TRBJ2-1, with 11 nucleotides matching TRBD2. From germline, CDR1 is SGHNT and CDR2 YYREEE (reference sequence). The V segment lost 7 bases and the J segment 2 bases; nucleotides outside the gene matches: 11. The CDR3 loop spans 17 amino acids. The CDR3 DNA reads TGTGCCAGCTGCTCTAGCGGGAGGAGGAGTGCCTACAATGAGCAGTTCTTC. This gives the protein CASCSSGRRSAYNEQFF.

The CDR3 spells CASGLVTSGAYTQYF. In nucleotides, the CDR3 is TGTGCTAGTGGTTTGGTAACTAGCGGGGCCTATACGCAGTATTTT. The rearrangement joins TRBV12-5 to TRBJ2-3, with 10 bases aligning to TRBD2. The germline CDR1 and CDR2 sequences are LGHNT and FRNRAP. V lost 0 bases to trimming and J lost 7 bases; unmatched junction nucleotides: 4. The CDR3 runs to 15 residues.

The genes are TRBV7-9 and TRBJ2-7; 8 positions match TRBD1. The germline gives CDR1 SEHNR, CDR2 FQNEAQ (reference sequence). Trimming took 2 bases from V and 2 from J; bases not matched to a gene: 5. This CDR3 is built from 15 residues. This CDR3 reads CASSLRQGKAYEQYF. The DNA of the CDR3 is TGTGCCAGCAGCTTACGACAGGGGAAGGCCTACGAGCAGTACTTC.

The chain carries TRBV6-5 and TRBJ1-2; weak D call: TRBD1 (6 bases). Trimming took 8 bases from V and 3 from J, leaving 13 bases between them. The CDR3 has 13 amino acids. Germline-derived CDR1 and CDR2 are MNHEY and SVGAGI. The CDR3 region is CASGVDSYYGYTF. As DNA, the CDR3 is TGTGCCAGCGGCGTGGACAGCTACTATGGCTACACCTTC.

The chain joins TRBV12-3 or TRBV12-4 to TRBJ2-7; TRBD1 agrees at 7 bases. With V trimmed by 7 bases and J by 2 bases, 5 bases remained unmatched. The CDR3 is 13 residues long. The CDR3 reads CASTPDRAYEQYF. The CDR3 DNA sequence: TGTGCCAGCACCCCCGACAGGGCCTACGAGCAGTACTTC.

The V and J genes are TRBV7-3 and TRBJ2-1, with 10 bases aligning to TRBD2. This CDR3 is built from 15 residues. Germline V gene lookup returns CDR1 SGHTA and CDR2 FQGTGA. The ends lost 2 bases at V and 7 bases at J; junction bases unmatched: 5. Here the CDR3 reads CASSLLLAGVNEQFF. The CDR3 DNA is TGTGCCAGCAGCTTACTTCTAGCGGGAGTAAATGAGCAGTTCTTC.

V is TRBV5-1 and J is TRBJ2-3; 9 bases fit TRBD2. The J segment lost 0 bases and the V segment lost 0 bases, leaving 5 bases of the junction unmatched. This CDR3 is built from 17 residues. Germline V gene sequence: CDR1 SGHRS, CDR2 YFSETQ. This CDR3 reads CASSLARLAGSTDTQYF. DNA of the CDR3: TGCGCCAGCAGCTTGGCTAGGCTAGCGGGAAGCACAGATACGCAGTATTTT.

The CDR3 reads CASSTGSGANVLTF. In DNA form, the CDR3 reads TGTGCCAGTAGTACGGGCTCTGGGGCCAACGTCCTGACTTTC. V gene TRBV19 combines with J gene TRBJ2-6; no definite D call. The V end was cut by 4 bases, the J end by 0 bases, with 4 bases between. The CDR3 consists of 14 residues. Germline-derived CDR1 and CDR2 are LNHDA and SQIVND (reference sequence).

By its share, this clone is large. The rearrangement joins TRBV28 to TRBJ1-1; 7 bases match TRBD1. The V gene's germline CDR1 is MDHEN and CDR2 SYDVKM. There are 17 residues in the CDR3. Trimming at V came to 3 bases and at J to 0 bases, leaving 10 bases not matched to a gene. The CDR3 DNA reads as TGTGCCAGCAGTTTTAGGTACAGGGGAAACATGAACACTGAAGCTTTCTTT. Translation gives CASSFRYRGNMNTEAFF.

The rearrangement uses TRBV28 and TRBJ2-7; tentative D call: TRBD2 (5 bases). This CDR3 is built from 14 residues. V lost 2 bases to trimming and J lost 2 bases, with 10 bases between them. In germline, CDR1 is MDHEN, CDR2 SYDVKM. CDR3 loop: CASSLGLTTYEQYF. The CDR3 DNA sequence: TGTGCCAGCAGTTTAGGACTGACGACCTACGAGCAGTACTTC.

This chain connects TRBV28 to TRBJ2-3, with a tentative D call TRBD2 (6 bases). Germline-derived CDR1 and CDR2 are MDHEN and SYDVKM. V was pared by 3 bases and J by 0 bases, with 10 bases between. The CDR3 sequence is 15 residues long. The CDR3 region has the DNA TGTGCCAGCAGTTTGGGACTCTCGAGCACAGATACGCAGTATTTT. This translates into CASSLGLSSTDTQYF.

This sequence joins TRBV2 and TRBJ2-3; tentatively, D is TRBD2 (6 bases). The CDR3 is 14 amino acids. Germline V gives CDR1 SNHLY, CDR2 FYNNEI. V was cut by 8 bases and J by 0 bases, with 12 bases left in between. The CDR3 spells CASQAGRSTDTQYF. The CDR3 nucleotides read TGTGCCAGCCAGGCGGGGCGTAGCACAGATACGCAGTATTTT.

The chain couples TRBV2 to TRBJ2-1; D is uncertain. V lost 3 bases and J 7 bases, leaving 13 bases between the germline ends. The CDR3 consists of 14 residues. Germline V gives CDR1 SNHLY, CDR2 FYNNEI. The CDR3 here is CASSDITISNEQFF. The CDR3 bases are TGTGCCAGCAGTGACATCACTATATCGAATGAGCAGTTCTTC.

The V and J genes are TRBV10-2 and TRBJ2-2, with D tentatively TRBD2 (6 bases). Germline V CDR1 and CDR2: WSHSY, SAAADI. The CDR3 totals 15 residues. Trimming left V 4 bases short and J 5 bases short, with 14 bases between. The CDR3 coding sequence is TGCGCCAGCAGTGCCCGGTTGGGGGGAACCGGGGAGCTGTTTTTT. Residues: CASSARLGGTGELFF.

The J gene is TRBJ2-3, the V gene TRBV7-2; maybe TRBD1 (6 bases). Germline loops: CDR1 SGHTA, CDR2 FQGNSA. The CDR3 spans 17 residues. Trimming took 0 bases from V and 0 from J, leaving 13 bases between them. CDR3 in DNA: TGTGCCAGCAGCTTAGCCCCGGCAGGGGTTAGCACAGATACGCAGTATTTT. Its translation is CASSLAPAGVSTDTQYF.

The chain couples TRBV5-1 to TRBJ2-2; tentatively, D is TRBD2 (6 bases). Trimming cost V 4 bases and J 0 bases, with 10 bases left between them. Germline assignment: CDR1 SGHRS and CDR2 YFSETQ. This CDR3 comprises 15 residues. The chain's CDR3 is CASSPGGPNTGELFF. The CDR3 DNA reads as TGCGCCAGCAGCCCCGGAGGGCCGAACACCGGGGAGCTGTTTTTT.